This T cell receptor beta chain appears in the sequencing data of a study of blood T cell repertoires in COVID-19. As processed by the authors: Estimation of nucleated cell counts was performed using reference gene primer amplification. The method was immunoSEQ multiplex PCR; TCRdb's version includes in-frame clones alone and lacks a portion of them. V, J and clone size were drawn from that table, and D and trimming were deduced from the DNA. This sample has about 380,000 clones, with roughly nine tenths found just once. The CDR3 has 14 amino acids. The V and J ends lost 5 bases and 9 bases, in that order; junction bases with no gene match: 8. Germline V lookup: CDR1 MNHEY, CDR2 SMNVEV (reference sequence).

This clonotype originated in a man in his forties with acute or convalescent COVID-19. Sequencing input: peripheral blood. V gene TRBV27 combines with J gene TRBJ2-2, with 8 positions matching TRBD1. The CDR3 sequence is CASSLTGGLWELFF. The CDR3, as DNA: TGTGCCAGCAGTCTAACAGGGGGTTTGTGGGAGCTGTTTTTT.